These T cell receptor beta chains were read from a single sample in a study of blood T cell repertoires in COVID-19. Using immunoSEQ multiplex PCR, the repertoire was profiled, and TCRdb retains in-frame clones only, with some absent. The top ten hold about 4.3% of the sample, which has 210,000 or so clones, over 75% seen once. The source material was PBMCs or T cells enriched from blood (not recorded which). These TCRs come from a man aged 25-45 years with acute COVID-19. Both conserved end residues are part of each CDR3. The D gene is left open where the match is weak. Only part of the rows carry a size: once, few, many, or a class if the clone is expanded.

size	V	J	D	CDR3	DNA
once	TRBV19	TRBJ1-5	NA	CASKGAVFDQPQHF	TGTGCCAGTAAAGGGGCTGTATTTGATCAGCCCCAGCATTTT
few	TRBV19	TRBJ2-3	NA	CASSTSRTDTQYF	TGTGCCAGTAGTACAAGTAGAACAGATACGCAGTATTTT
once	TRBV5-1	TRBJ2-5	NA	CASSLERQETQYF	TGCGCCAGCAGCTTGGAGCGGCAAGAGACCCAGTACTTC
few	TRBV7-2	TRBJ2-7	NA	CASSRDLYAYEQYF	TGTGCCAGCAGTCGAGATCTCTACGCCTACGAGCAGTACTTC
NA	TRBV6-5	TRBJ1-2	TRBD1	CASSQDRGGYGYTF	TGTGCCAGCAGTCAGGACAGGGGGGGCTATGGCTACACCTTC
NA	TRBV12-5	TRBJ2-1	TRBD2	CASGLRLAGGLLGQFF	TGTGCTAGTGGTTTGAGACTAGCGGGGGGCCTCCTGGGGCAGTTCTTC
NA	TRBV30	TRBJ2-1	TRBD2	CAWSNSGGYNEQFF	TGTGCCTGGAGTAATAGCGGGGGCTACAATGAGCAGTTCTTC
NA	TRBV19	TRBJ1-5	NA	CASKGLINQPQHF	TGTGCCAGTAAGGGACTGATCAATCAGCCCCAGCATTTT
NA	TRBV6-5	TRBJ1-1	TRBD1	CASSIPGTGEEGAFF	TGTGCCAGCAGTATCCCCGGGACAGGGGAGGAGGGAGCTTTCTTT
NA	TRBV5-4	TRBJ2-3	NA	CASSAGLGGTDTQYF	TGTGCCAGCAGCGCCGGACTAGGGGGAACAGATACGCAGTATTTT
once	TRBV4-2	TRBJ1-2	NA	CASSQVWAREQVGYGYTF	TGTGCCAGCAGCCAAGTCTGGGCTCGGGAGCAAGTGGGCTATGGCTACACCTTC
NA	TRBV7-2	TRBJ2-7	TRBD2	CASSLGGSGGYRSYEQYF	TGTGCCAGCAGCTTAGGAGGTAGCGGGGGGTACCGCTCCTACGAGCAGTACTTC
few	TRBV5-4	TRBJ2-1	TRBD2	CASSLAGTSGGKVRFF	TGTGCCAGCAGCTTGGCCGGGACTAGCGGGGGGAAAGTGCGATTCTTC
once	TRBV2	TRBJ1-5	TRBD1	CASSGGQGVQPQHF	TGTGCCAGCAGTGGAGGACAGGGAGTGCAGCCCCAGCATTTT
once	TRBV7-9	TRBJ1-1	TRBD1	CASSPQGINSEAFF	TGTGCCAGCAGCCCACAGGGGATCAACTCTGAAGCTTTCTTT
NA	TRBV7-9	TRBJ1-5	TRBD1	CASSPGQGGQPQHF	TGTGCCAGCAGCCCTGGACAGGGGGGTCAGCCCCAGCATTTT
NA	TRBV5-1	TRBJ2-6	NA	CASSLYRAGANVLTF	TGCGCCAGCAGCTTGTACAGGGCTGGGGCCAACGTCCTGACTTTC
NA	TRBV2	TRBJ2-5	TRBD2	CASSGGGALETQYF	TGTGCCAGCAGTGGCGGGGGGGCTTTGGAGACCCAGTACTTC